This paragraph covers one T cell receptor beta chain sequence. Its matching antigen is unknown. This record comes from a study of cytomegalovirus exposure and HLA in healthy donors. At the level of the study: Among the approximately 400 donors who were genotyped, 81% fell in the genetic ancestry cluster that is associated with self-reported Caucasian donors.

Per the germline V gene, CDR1 is MDHEN and CDR2 is SYDVKM. The CDR3 contains 13 residues. V lost 6 bases and J 2 bases, leaving 10 bases between the germline ends. In the PCR, 60 Vbeta and 13 Jbeta primers were used. Authors' processing steps: Later, tens of millions of unique TCR beta chains were counted in an analysis, and roughly 11 million of them were shared. Measured with immunoSEQ multiplex PCR; TCRdb has only the in-frame clones, and not every one. The V and J calls and clone size come from that table; D and trimming were worked out from the DNA. The sample lists 130,000 or so clones; around 85% were seen once. Study-level results: Associated with cytomegalovirus, according to the listing, were approximately 160 TCR beta chains.

The source is a man aged 25 to 45 in good health and CMV-seronegative. This chain connects TRBV28 to TRBJ1-2; D possibly corresponds to TRBD1 (6 bases). Sequenced material: PBMCs. The CDR3: CASRGTGNYGYTF. CDR3 in DNA: TGTGCCAGCAGGGGTACAGGGAACTATGGCTACACCTTC.